Listed below are T cell receptor beta chains from one sample, sequenced in a study of Tregs in tolerant kidney transplant recipients. Method: immunoSEQ multiplex PCR; TCRdb's copy keeps in-frame clones and lacks some. The sample yields tens of thousands of clones, less than 97% seen once. Their antigen targets remain unknown. The source material was Tregs from blood cultured with allogeneic cells. All receptors come from a human donor in good health. Each CDR3 is given with its conserved first and last residue. D genes are given only for firm matches. For some rows the clone size is stated as once, few or many, or as a class when expanded; others skip it.

v_gene	d_gene	abundance	j_gene	CDR3nt	CDR3aa
TRBV4-1	TRBD2	.	TRBJ2-5	TGCGCCAGCAGCCGAGGGACTAGCGGGGGGGCGGAGACCCAGTACTTC	CASSRGTSGGAETQYF
TRBV6-1	.	.	TRBJ2-2	TGTGCCAGCAGTATACAGGGTTCGAACACCGGGGAGCTGTTTTTT	CASSIQGSNTGELFF
TRBV5-1	TRBD1	.	TRBJ1-1	TGCGCCAGCAGCCGCCGGACAGGAGTCAACACTGAAGCTTTCTTT	CASSRRTGVNTEAFF
TRBV4-1	.	.	TRBJ2-7	TGCGCCAGCAGCCAAGGGCTCGGGTTCTTCTACGAGCAGTACTTC	CASSQGLGFFYEQYF
TRBV7-2	.	once	TRBJ1-1	TGTGCCAGCAGCCGCAAAGGGGGCACTGAAGCTTTCTTT	CASSRKGGTEAFF
TRBV6-6	.	.	TRBJ1-5	TGTGCCAGCAGACCGACCCGGGGCCGAGGGCCCCAGCATTTT	CASRPTRGRGPQHF
TRBV29-1	.	.	TRBJ1-3	TGCAGCGTTGATTTGGGCCGATCTGGAAACACCATATATTTT	CSVDLGRSGNTIYF
TRBV5-4	.	.	TRBJ2-7	TGTGCCAGCAGCTTGCCGTTTTCCAACGAGCAGTACTTC	CASSLPFSNEQYF
TRBV18	.	.	TRBJ2-1	TGTGCCAGCTCACCAGTCAGACCCCGGGGCAATGAGCAGTTCTTC	CASSPVRPRGNEQFF
TRBV7-2	TRBD2	.	TRBJ2-7	TGTGCCAGCAGCCGAACTAGCGGGAGAGGTTACGAGCAGTACTTC	CASSRTSGRGYEQYF
TRBV11-3	.	.	TRBJ1-1	TGTGCCAGCAGCTTGATTGAGAACACTGAAGCTTTCTTT	CASSLIENTEAFF
TRBV4-1	TRBD2	once	TRBJ2-5	TGCGCCAGCAGCCAATCCGGGACTAGCGGGAGACAAGAGACCCAGTACTTC	CASSQSGTSGRQETQYF
TRBV5-4	TRBD1	.	TRBJ2-1	TGTGCCAGCAGCTTGGGTCAGGGGGCCGTCTCCTACAATGAGCAGTTCTTC	CASSLGQGAVSYNEQFF
TRBV14	.	.	TRBJ2-2	TGTGCCAGCAGCCGGGTTCCAGCATTTGGGGAGCTGTTTTTT	CASSRVPAFGELFF
TRBV5-1	.	once	TRBJ1-2	TGCGCCAGCAGCCCGTCGTTGGCGTATGGCTACACCTTC	CASSPSLAYGYTF
TRBV5-1	.	once	TRBJ2-3	TGCGCCAGCAGCTTGGAGGGCGGTACGCAGTATTTT	CASSLEGGTQYF
TRBV6-1	.	once	TRBJ1-2	TGTGCCAGCAGTGAAAGGGTGCTAGACTATGGCTACACCTTC	CASSERVLDYGYTF
TRBV27	TRBD1	.	TRBJ2-3	TGTGCCAGCAGTTCCCCCCCCGACAGGGCTATCACCTATTTCACAGATACGCAGTATTTT	CASSSPPDRAITYFTDTQYF
TRBV18	TRBD2	.	TRBJ2-1	TGTGCCAGCTCATCACTAGCGGGAGTAGCAAATGAGCAGTTCTTC	CASSSLAGVANEQFF
TRBV5-1	TRBD1	.	TRBJ2-1	TGCGCCAGCCACGGGACAGGGATCCTCGGGGCCCGGCAGTTCTTC	CASHGTGILGARQFF
TRBV23-1	.	.	TRBJ2-7	TGCGCCAGCAGTCGACAGGACTTTGGGGAGCAGTACTTC	CASSRQDFGEQYF
TRBV7-9	TRBD2	.	TRBJ2-7	TGTGCCAGTAGCTTACTAGCGGGAGGGTCCGAGCAGTACTTC	CASSLLAGGSEQYF
TRBV5-1	TRBD2	.	TRBJ2-1	TGCGCCAGCGTCGGCGGGAGCCCCTACAATGAGCAGTTCTTC	CASVGGSPYNEQFF
TRBV11-2	.	.	TRBJ1-5	TGTGCCAGCAGCTCGGGCCGGGGCGACAGAAATCAGCCCCAGCATTTT	CASSSGRGDRNQPQHF
TRBV25-1	.	.	TRBJ1-2	TGTGCCAGCAGTGATCTCCAGGGAAGAAGCTATGGCTACACCTTC	CASSDLQGRSYGYTF
TRBV5-1	.	once	TRBJ1-1	TGCGCCAGCAGCTCTGGACGTAACACTGAAGCTTTCTTT	CASSSGRNTEAFF
TRBV19	.	.	TRBJ1-3	TGTGCCAGTAGTTTGCGGACCGACTCTGGAAACACCATATATTTT	CASSLRTDSGNTIYF
TRBV7-2	.	.	TRBJ2-7	TGTGCCAGCAGCTTAGGTGGCCTGATTTGGGAGCAGTACTTC	CASSLGGLIWEQYF
TRBV7-6	.	once	TRBJ2-3	TGTGCCAGCAGCAGGGGGGCGCGGATAGATACGCAGTATTTT	CASSRGARIDTQYF
TRBV7-2	.	.	TRBJ2-7	TGTGCCAGCAGCTTGACGGGTCTAGCGAACTACGAGCAGTACTTC	CASSLTGLANYEQYF
TRBV15	.	.	TRBJ2-5	TGTGCCACCAGCGCGCTTCAAGGGGTGGGCCTAGAGACCCAGTACTTC	CATSALQGVGLETQYF
TRBV19	.	once	TRBJ1-1	TGTGCCAGTAGCGTGATTGTCCTGAGCACTGAAGCTTTCTTT	CASSVIVLSTEAFF
TRBV25-1	.	.	TRBJ2-7	TGTGCCAGCAGAACAGGAACGATCTCCTACGAGCAGTACTTC	CASRTGTISYEQYF
TRBV19	.	once	TRBJ1-5	TGTGCCAGTAGTCCCGTCCGCACGTTCAATCAGCCCCAGCATTTT	CASSPVRTFNQPQHF
TRBV18	.	.	TRBJ2-3	TGTGCCAGCTCACCTTCGCCACGGGATACGCAGTATTTT	CASSPSPRDTQYF
TRBV7-9	.	.	TRBJ1-1	TGTGCCAGCAGCCGAACGGGACCGACAGAAGCTTTCTTT	CASSRTGPTEAFF
TRBV14	.	.	TRBJ2-1	TGTGCCAGCAGCCAAGAGGGGTGGTATCAGGACTACAATGAGCAGTTCTTC	CASSQEGWYQDYNEQFF
TRBV7-8	.	.	TRBJ1-5	TGTGCCAGCAGCCCTTCCTACTTAGGACTAAATCAGCCCCAGCATTTT	CASSPSYLGLNQPQHF
TRBV5-4	TRBD2	.	TRBJ2-1	TGTGCCAGCAGCCGGACTAGCGGGGGTACCTACAATGAGCAGTTCTTC	CASSRTSGGTYNEQFF
TRBV28	.	.	TRBJ1-5	TGTGCCAGCAGTCCGCGGACGGCTTTCAATCAGCCCCAGCATTTT	CASSPRTAFNQPQHF
TRBV5-1	TRBD2	once	TRBJ2-2	TGCGCCAGCAGCTTCACTAGCGGGAGGACCACCGGGGAGCTGTTTTTT	CASSFTSGRTTGELFF
TRBV7-3	.	.	TRBJ2-3	TGTGCCAGCAAAGGACAGAGCACAGATACGCAGTATTTT	CASKGQSTDTQYF
TRBV2	.	.	TRBJ2-1	TGTGCCAGCAGTGATCGGGCGGGCTACAATGAGCAGTTCTTC	CASSDRAGYNEQFF